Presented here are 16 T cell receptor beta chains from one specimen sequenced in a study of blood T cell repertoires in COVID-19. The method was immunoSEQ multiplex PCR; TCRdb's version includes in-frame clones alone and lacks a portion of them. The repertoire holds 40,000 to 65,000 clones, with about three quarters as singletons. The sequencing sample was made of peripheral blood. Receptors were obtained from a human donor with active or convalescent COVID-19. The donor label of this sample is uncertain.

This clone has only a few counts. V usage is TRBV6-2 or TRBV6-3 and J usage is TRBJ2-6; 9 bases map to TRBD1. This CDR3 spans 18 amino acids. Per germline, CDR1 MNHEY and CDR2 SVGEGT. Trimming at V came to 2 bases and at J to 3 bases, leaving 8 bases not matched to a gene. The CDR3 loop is CASSYIGQGSGGANVLTF. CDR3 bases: TGTGCCAGCAGTTACATAGGACAGGGGAGCGGTGGGGCCAACGTCCTGACTTTC.

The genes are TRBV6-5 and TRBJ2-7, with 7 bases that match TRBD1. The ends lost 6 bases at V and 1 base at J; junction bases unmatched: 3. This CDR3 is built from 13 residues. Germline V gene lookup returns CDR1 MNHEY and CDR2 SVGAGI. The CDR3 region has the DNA TGTGCCAGCAGCCGGACAGGATCCTACGAGCAGTACTTC. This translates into CASSRTGSYEQYF.

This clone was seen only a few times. The CDR3 is CASSYGQGYGYTF. Written as DNA, the CDR3 is TGTGCCAGCAGTTACGGACAGGGCTATGGCTACACCTTC. The chain links TRBV12-3 or TRBV12-4 to TRBJ1-2, with 8 bases lining up with TRBD1. The CDR3 is 13 amino acids. The V segment lost 4 bases and the J segment 4 bases; nucleotides outside the gene matches: 2.

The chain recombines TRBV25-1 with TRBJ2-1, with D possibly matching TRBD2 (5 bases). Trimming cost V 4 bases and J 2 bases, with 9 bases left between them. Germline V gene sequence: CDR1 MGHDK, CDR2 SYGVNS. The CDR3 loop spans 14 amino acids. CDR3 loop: CASSGWTAYNEQFF. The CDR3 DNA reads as TGTGCCAGCAGTGGGTGGACTGCCTACAATGAGCAGTTCTTC.

Written as DNA, the CDR3 is TGCAGCTGCAGGGCCCCTGAAGCTTTCTTT. It specifies CSCRAPEAFF. The rearrangement links TRBV29-1 to TRBJ1-1, with a tentative D call TRBD1 (5 bases). Per germline, CDR1 SQVTM and CDR2 ANQGSEA. The CDR3 covers 10 residues. Trimming cost V 8 bases and J 6 bases, with 10 bases left between them.

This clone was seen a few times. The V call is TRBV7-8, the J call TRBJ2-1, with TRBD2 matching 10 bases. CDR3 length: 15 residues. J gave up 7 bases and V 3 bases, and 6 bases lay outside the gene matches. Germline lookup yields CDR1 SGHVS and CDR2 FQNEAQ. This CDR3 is CASSFLGLASNEQFF. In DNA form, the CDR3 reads TGTGCCAGCAGCTTCCTGGGACTAGCGAGTAATGAGCAGTTCTTC.

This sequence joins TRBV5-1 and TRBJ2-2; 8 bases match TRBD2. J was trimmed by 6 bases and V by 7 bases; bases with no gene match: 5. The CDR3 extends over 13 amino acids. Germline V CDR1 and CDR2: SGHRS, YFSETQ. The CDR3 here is CASAGGAAGELFF. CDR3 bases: TGCGCCAGCGCCGGGGGGGCTGCCGGGGAGCTGTTTTTT.

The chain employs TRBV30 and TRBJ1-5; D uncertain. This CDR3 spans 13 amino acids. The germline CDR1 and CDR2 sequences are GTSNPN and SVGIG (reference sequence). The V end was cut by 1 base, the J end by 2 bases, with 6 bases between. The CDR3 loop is CAWSDSGNQPQHF. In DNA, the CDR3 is TGTGCCTGGAGTGATAGCGGCAATCAGCCCCAGCATTTT.

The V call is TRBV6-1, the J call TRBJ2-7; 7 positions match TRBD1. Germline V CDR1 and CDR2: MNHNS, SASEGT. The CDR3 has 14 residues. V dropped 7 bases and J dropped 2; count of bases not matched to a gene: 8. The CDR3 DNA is TGTGCCAGCATCAAACAGGGGAATCCCTACGAGCAGTACTTC. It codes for CASIKQGNPYEQYF.

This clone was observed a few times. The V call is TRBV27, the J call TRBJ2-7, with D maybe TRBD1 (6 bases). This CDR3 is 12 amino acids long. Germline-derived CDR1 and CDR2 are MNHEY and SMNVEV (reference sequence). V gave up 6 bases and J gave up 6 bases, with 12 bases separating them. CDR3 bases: TGTGCCAGCAGCCTACAGGGAACCGAGCAGTACTTC. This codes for CASSLQGTEQYF.

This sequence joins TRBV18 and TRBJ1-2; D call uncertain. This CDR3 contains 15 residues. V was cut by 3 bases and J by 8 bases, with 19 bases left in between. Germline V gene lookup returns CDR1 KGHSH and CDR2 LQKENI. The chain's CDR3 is CASSPSRAGVGGYTF. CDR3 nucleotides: TGTGCCAGCTCACCTTCGCGGGCCGGGGTGGGAGGCTACACCTTC. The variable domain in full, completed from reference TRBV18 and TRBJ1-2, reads NAGVMQNPRHLVRRRGQEARLRCSPMKGHSHVYWYRQLPEEGLKFMVYLQKENIIDESGMPKERFSAEFPKEGPSILRIQQVVRGDSAAYFCASSPSRAGVGGYTFGSGTRLTVV.

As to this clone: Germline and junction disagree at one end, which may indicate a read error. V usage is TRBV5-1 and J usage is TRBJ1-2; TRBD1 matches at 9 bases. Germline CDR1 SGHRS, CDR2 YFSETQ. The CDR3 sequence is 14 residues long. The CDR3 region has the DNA TGCGCCAGCAGCTTGGGGCGGGACAGGGCACCGTACGCCTTC. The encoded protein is CASSLGRDRAPYAF.

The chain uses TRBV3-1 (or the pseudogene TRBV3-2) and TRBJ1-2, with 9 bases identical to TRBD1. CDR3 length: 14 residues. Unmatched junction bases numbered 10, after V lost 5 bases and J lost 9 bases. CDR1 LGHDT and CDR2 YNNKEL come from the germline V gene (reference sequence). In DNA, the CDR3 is TGTGCCAGCAGCGTAAGCCGGGACAGGGAGCGCTACACCTTC. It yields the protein CASSVSRDRERYTF.

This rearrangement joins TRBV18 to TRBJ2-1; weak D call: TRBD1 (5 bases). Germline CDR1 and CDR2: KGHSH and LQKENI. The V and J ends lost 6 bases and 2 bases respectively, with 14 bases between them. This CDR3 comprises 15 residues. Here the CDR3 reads CASSLDSLTYNEQFF. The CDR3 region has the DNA TGTGCCAGCTCGCTTGACAGCCTAACCTACAATGAGCAGTTCTTC.

In DNA form, the CDR3 reads TGTGCCAGCAGTTCCCGCACCGGGACAGGGACATACGAGCAGTACTTC. The encoded protein is CASSSRTGTGTYEQYF. This sequence joins TRBV6-2 or TRBV6-3 and TRBJ2-7, with 9 bases that match TRBD1. The CDR3 runs to 16 residues. Germline V gene lookup returns CDR1 MNHEY and CDR2 SVGEGT. J lost 4 bases, V lost 4 bases, and 11 bases had no gene match.

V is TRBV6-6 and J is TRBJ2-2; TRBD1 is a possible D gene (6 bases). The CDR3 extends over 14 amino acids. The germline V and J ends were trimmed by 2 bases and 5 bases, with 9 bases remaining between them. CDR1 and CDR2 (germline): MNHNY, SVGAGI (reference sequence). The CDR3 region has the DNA TGTGCCAGCAGTTACCCCGGGACAACCGGGGAGCTGTTTTTT. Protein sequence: CASSYPGTTGELFF.